The entry below describes one T cell receptor (beta chain). This clone was recorded at least ten times. No cognate antigen has been identified for it. No qualities accompany the bases; no much larger clone lies one base away. Libraries were built with PCR. The reads were generated on an Illumina HiSeq 4000. High-throughput sequencing was used to profile the TCR beta-chain CDR3 region of each patient. Concerning the study's data processing: Drawing on CDR3 differences between clinicopathological groups, the researchers built a classifier meant to tell apart patients with distant-metastatic papillary thyroid cancer. The Shannon index was used to assess repertoire diversity, and the Morisita-Horn index was used to assess tumor-blood repertoire similarity. TCRdb passed the public sequencing reads through fastp at Q25 and MiXCR, retaining productive beta sequences. The V and J calls, along with clone size, are taken from TCRdb and not from the paper's own processing. In this sample the table shows around 70,000 clones, about 17% of which occur a single time. The leading ten clones occupy about 13% of the sample.

Counted from cysteine to phenylalanine, this CDR3 has 14 amino acids. CDR3 DNA is the only sequence kept; it has 42 bases, read in frame from the first base. Between the V and J ends, shortened by 6 bases and 3 bases respectively, the junction contains 14 bases. In the germline V gene, CDR1 corresponds to MRHNA and CDR2 to SNTAGT. This specimen belongs to a study of metastatic and nonmetastatic thyroid tumors (dated by TCRdb to the early 2020s). A note on the overall study: The researchers compared repertoires between peripheral blood samples and tumor or nodule tissue samples from patients with malignant or benign thyroid disease.

No treatment had been received by any patient before thyroid surgery. Using T-cell receptor beta sequencing, the researchers looked back retrospectively at clinical samples from patients, gathered between about 2011 and 2019. Summary of the overall study and its limitations: In both blood and tumor samples, TCR beta diversity was reported to be significantly higher in malignant tumors than in benign nodules.

This clonotype originated in a female donor with papillary thyroid cancer or a benign thyroid nodule (not recorded which). Some clones in this sample may be carry-over from other donors' samples. The chain was built from TRBV6-4 and TRBJ1-1; the D segment cannot be called with confidence. The source material was blood. The base sequence is TGTGCCAGCAGGGTGGAGGGCTCTGACACTGAAGCTTTCTTT. Translated, it gives CASRVEGSDTEAFF.